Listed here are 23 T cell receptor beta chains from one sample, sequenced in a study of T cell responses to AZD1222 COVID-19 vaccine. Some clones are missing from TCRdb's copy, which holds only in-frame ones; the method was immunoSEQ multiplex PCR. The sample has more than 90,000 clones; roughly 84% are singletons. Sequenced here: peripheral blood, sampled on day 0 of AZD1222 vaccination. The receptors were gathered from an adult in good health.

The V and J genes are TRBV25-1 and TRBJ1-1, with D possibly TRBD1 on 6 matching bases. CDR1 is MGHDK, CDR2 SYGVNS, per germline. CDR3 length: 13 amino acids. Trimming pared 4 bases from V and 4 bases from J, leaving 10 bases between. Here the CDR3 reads CASSATGTTEAFF. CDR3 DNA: TGTGCCAGCAGTGCTACAGGGACCACTGAAGCTTTCTTT.

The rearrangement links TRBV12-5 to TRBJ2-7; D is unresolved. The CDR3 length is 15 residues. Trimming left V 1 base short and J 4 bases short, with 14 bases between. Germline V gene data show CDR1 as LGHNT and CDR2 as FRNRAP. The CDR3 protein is CASGLDLATLYEQYF. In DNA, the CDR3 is TGTGCTAGTGGTTTGGACCTTGCAACACTTTACGAGCAGTACTTC.

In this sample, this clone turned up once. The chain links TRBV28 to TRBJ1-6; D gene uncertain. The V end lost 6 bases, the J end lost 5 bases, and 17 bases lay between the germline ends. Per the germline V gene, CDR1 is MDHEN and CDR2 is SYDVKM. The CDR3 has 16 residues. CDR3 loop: CASSPAGSPNNSPLHF. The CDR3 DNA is TGTGCCAGCAGCCCTGCAGGCTCTCCTAATAATTCACCCCTCCACTTT.

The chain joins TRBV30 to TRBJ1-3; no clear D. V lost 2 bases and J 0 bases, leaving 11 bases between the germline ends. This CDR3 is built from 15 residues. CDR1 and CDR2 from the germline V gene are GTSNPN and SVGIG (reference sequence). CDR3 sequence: CAWSIGLRSGNTIYF. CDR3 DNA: TGTGCCTGGAGTATTGGTCTGCGCTCTGGAAACACCATATATTTT.

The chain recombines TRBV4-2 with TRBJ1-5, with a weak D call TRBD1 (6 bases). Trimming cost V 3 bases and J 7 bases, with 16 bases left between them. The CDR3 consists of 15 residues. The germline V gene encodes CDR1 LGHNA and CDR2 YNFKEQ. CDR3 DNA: TGTGCCAGCAGCCATTCTTCGTCAGGGGAACAGCCCCAGCATTTT. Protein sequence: CASSHSSSGEQPQHF.

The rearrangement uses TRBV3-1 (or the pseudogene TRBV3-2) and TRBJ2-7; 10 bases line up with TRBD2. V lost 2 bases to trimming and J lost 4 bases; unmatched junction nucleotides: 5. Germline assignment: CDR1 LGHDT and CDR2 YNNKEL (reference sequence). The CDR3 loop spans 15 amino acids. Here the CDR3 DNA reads TGTGCCAGCAGCCAAAAAACTAGCGGGATTTACGAGCAGTACTTC. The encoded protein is CASSQKTSGIYEQYF.

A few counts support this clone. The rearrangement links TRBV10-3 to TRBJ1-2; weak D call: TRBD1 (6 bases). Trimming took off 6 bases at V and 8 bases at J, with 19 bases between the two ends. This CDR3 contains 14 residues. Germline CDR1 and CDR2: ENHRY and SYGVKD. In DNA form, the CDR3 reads TGTGCCATCAGCCCAGGGGACCTCAAGGAGGGCTACACCTTC. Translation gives CAISPGDLKEGYTF.

The CDR3 nucleotides are TGTGCCAGCAGCCCCGGGTTGAATAGCAATCAGCCCCAGCATTTT. Translated, it gives CASSPGLNSNQPQHF. This chain joins TRBV6-5 and TRBJ1-5, with D uncertain. The CDR3 totals 15 residues. V lost 6 bases and J 0 bases, leaving 12 bases between the germline ends. Germline values: CDR1 MNHEY, CDR2 SVGAGI.

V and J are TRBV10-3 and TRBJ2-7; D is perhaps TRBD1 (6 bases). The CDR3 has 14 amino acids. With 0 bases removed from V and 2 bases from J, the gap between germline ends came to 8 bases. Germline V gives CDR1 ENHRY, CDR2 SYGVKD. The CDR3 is CAISESAGAYEQYF. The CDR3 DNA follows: TGTGCCATCAGTGAGTCTGCAGGGGCCTACGAGCAGTACTTC.

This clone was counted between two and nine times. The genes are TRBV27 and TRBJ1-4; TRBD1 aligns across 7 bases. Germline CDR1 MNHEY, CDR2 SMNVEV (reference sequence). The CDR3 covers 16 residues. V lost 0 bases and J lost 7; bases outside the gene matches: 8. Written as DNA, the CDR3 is TGTGCCAGCAGTTTATCCCCGACAGGGAGGGGTGAAAAACTGTTTTTT. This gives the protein CASSLSPTGRGEKLFF.

The CDR3 DNA reads as TGCGCCAGCAGCTTGGAACTACAGGGACGGCTAGCTAATGAAAAACTGTTTTTT. Translated, it gives CASSLELQGRLANEKLFF. The chain couples TRBV5-1 to TRBJ1-4; D might be TRBD1 (6 bases). Trimming cost V 0 bases and J 3 bases, with 18 bases left between them. The V gene's germline CDR1 is SGHRS and CDR2 YFSETQ. The CDR3 runs to 18 residues.

The DNA for the CDR3 is TGTGCCAGCTCACCAGGGTCGGGCAAGCCGAACACTGAAGCTTTCTTT. Its translation: CASSPGSGKPNTEAFF. This chain links TRBV18 with TRBJ1-1; D ambiguous. The CDR3 loop spans 16 amino acids. The germline V and J ends were trimmed by 2 bases and 1 base, with 14 bases remaining between them. Germline values: CDR1 KGHSH, CDR2 LQKENI.

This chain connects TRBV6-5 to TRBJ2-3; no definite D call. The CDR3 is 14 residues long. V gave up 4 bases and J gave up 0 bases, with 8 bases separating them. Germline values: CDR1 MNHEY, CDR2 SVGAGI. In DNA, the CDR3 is TGTGCCAGCAGTTCGGGTTCTAGCACAGATACGCAGTATTTT. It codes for CASSSGSSTDTQYF.

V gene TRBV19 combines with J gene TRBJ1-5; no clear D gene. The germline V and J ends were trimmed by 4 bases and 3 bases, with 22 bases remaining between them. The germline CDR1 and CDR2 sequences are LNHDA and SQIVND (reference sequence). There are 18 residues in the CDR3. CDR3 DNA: TGTGCCAGTAGTAAGGACTCGAGTCGAGAGTCGGACAATCAGCCCCAGCATTTT. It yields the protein CASSKDSSRESDNQPQHF.

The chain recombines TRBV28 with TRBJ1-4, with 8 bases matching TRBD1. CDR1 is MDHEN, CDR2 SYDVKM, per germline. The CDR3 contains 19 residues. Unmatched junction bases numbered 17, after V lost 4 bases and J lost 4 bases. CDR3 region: CASSSTHRGRGLDNEKLFF. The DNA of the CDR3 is TGTGCCAGCAGTTCCACCCATCGAGGCAGGGGGCTAGATAATGAAAAACTGTTTTTT. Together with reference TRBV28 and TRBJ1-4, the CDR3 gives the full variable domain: DVKVTQSSRYLVKRTGEKVFLECVQDMDHENMFWYRQDPGLGLRLIYFSYDVKMKEKGDIPEGYSVSREKKERFSLILESASTNQTSMYLCASSSTHRGRGLDNEKLFFGSGTQLSVL.

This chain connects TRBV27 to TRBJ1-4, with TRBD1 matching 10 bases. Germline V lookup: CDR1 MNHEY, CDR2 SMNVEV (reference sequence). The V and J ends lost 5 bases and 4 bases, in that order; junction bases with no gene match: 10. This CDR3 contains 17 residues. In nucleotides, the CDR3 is TGTGCCAGCAGTGGGGACAGGGGCACGGCCTTTAATGAAAAACTGTTTTTT. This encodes CASSGDRGTAFNEKLFF.

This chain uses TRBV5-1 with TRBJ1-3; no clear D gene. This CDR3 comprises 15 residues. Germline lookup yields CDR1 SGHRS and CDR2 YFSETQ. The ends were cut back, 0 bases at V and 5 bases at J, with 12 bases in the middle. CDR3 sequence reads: CASSLGSDGRNTIYF. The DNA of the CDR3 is TGCGCCAGCAGCTTGGGGTCGGACGGAAGAAACACCATATATTTT.

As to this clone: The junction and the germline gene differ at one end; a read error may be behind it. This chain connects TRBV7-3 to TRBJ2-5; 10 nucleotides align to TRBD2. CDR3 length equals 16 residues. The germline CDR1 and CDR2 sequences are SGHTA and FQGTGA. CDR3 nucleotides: TGTGCCAGCAGCTTAACAGCGGGAGGGGGGCAAGGGACCCAGTACTTC. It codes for CASSLTAGGGQGTQYF.

The chain's CDR3 is CASSLVRASQIRSYGYTF. In DNA form, the CDR3 reads TGTGCCAGCAGCTTAGTCCGGGCCAGCCAAATCCGGAGCTATGGCTACACCTTC. V gene TRBV7-2 combines with J gene TRBJ1-2; D gene ambiguous. The CDR3 contains 18 residues. Germline V lookup: CDR1 SGHTA, CDR2 FQGNSA. V lost 1 base, J lost 4 bases, and 22 bases lay in between.

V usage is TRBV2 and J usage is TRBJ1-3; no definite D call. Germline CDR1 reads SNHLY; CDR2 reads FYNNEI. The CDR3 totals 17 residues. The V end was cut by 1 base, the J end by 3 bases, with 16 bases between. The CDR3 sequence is CASSEVFQTRRGNTIYF. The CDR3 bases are TGTGCCAGCAGTGAAGTTTTCCAGACCCGCCGTGGAAACACCATATATTTT. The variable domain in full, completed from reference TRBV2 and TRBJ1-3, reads EPEVTQTPSHQVTQMGQEVILRCVPISNHLYFYWYRQILGQKVEFLVSFYNNEISEKSEIFDDQFSVERPDGSNFTLKIRSTKLEDSAMYFCASSEVFQTRRGNTIYFGEGSWLTVV.

The CDR3 DNA reads TGTGCCAGCAACGTACAGATGAACACTGAAGCTTTCTTT. This encodes CASNVQMNTEAFF. This chain uses TRBV28 with TRBJ1-1; D is unresolved. V lost 7 bases, J lost 0 bases, and 9 bases lay in between. Germline values: CDR1 MDHEN, CDR2 SYDVKM. This CDR3 has 13 amino acids.

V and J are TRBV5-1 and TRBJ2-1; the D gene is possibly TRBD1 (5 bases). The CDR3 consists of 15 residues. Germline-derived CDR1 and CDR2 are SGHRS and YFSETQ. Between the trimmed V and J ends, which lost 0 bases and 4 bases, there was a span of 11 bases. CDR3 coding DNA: TGCGCCAGCAGCTTGGGACAGACTTCTTACAATGAGCAGTTCTTC. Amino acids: CASSLGQTSYNEQFF.

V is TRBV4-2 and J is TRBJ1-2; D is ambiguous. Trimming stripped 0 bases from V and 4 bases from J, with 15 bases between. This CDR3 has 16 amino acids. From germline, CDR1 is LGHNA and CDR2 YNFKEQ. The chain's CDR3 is CASSQDPGAKRYGYTF. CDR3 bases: TGTGCCAGCAGCCAAGATCCCGGAGCTAAACGCTATGGCTACACCTTC.